A selection of T cell receptor beta chains follows, all from one sample in a study of T-cell memory formation after mild COVID-19. Each CDR3 protein gets one entry after TCRdb re-called the 5' RACE reads with MiXCR. The sample carries almost 250,000 distinct CDR3 sequences, 15% recorded once. Specimen: PBMCs or a T cell subset sorted from them (not recorded which). The receptors here all came from an adult woman who had mild COVID-19 (a few samples of this study predate the infection). Cell type and time point are not known. Each CDR3 is given with its conserved first and last residue. The order of the fields is V gene, J gene, clone size, D gene, CDR3 protein, CDR3 DNA. D genes are given only for firm matches. The size field is filled for only some rows; it gives once, few, many or a size class.

V: TRBV20-1; J: TRBJ1-2; size: few; D: TRBD1; CDR3: CSALDRESYGYTF; DNA: TGCAGTGCTCTTGACAGGGAGTCCTATGGCTACACCTTC
V: TRBV11-3; J: TRBJ1-1; size: few; D: TRBD1; CDR3: CASSQRQGGNTEAFF; DNA: TGTGCCAGCAGCCAACGACAGGGTGGAAACACTGAAGCTTTCTTT
V: TRBV27; J: TRBJ2-4; size: few; D: TRBD2; CDR3: CASSPDGAGGNPLAKNIQYF; DNA: TGTGCCAGCAGTCCTGATGGAGCGGGGGGTAACCCCCTAGCCAAAAACATTCAGTACTTC
V: TRBV7-2; J: TRBJ2-2; size: few; D: .; CDR3: CASSLAYFSGPNTGELFF; DNA: TGTGCCAGCAGCTTAGCGTATTTCTCGGGGCCGAACACCGGGGAGCTGTTTTTT
V: TRBV5-5; J: TRBJ1-4; size: many; D: .; CDR3: CASSFGEKLFF; DNA: TGTGCCAGCAGCTTTGGGGAAAAACTGTTTTTT
V: TRBV4-2; J: TRBJ1-2; size: few; D: TRBD1; CDR3: CASSQGSGGDYGYTF; DNA: TGTGCCAGCAGCCAAGGATCAGGGGGGGACTATGGCTACACCTTC
V: TRBV7-2; J: TRBJ1-2; size: few; D: TRBD1; CDR3: CASSLPGGFYGYTF; DNA: TGTGCCAGCAGCTTGCCAGGGGGCTTCTATGGCTACACCTTC
V: TRBV27; J: TRBJ2-7; size: .; D: TRBD1; CDR3: CASSFGTGRQYEQYF; DNA: TGTGCCAGCAGTTTCGGGACAGGAAGGCAATACGAGCAGTACTTC
V: TRBV5-1; J: TRBJ2-3; size: many; D: TRBD2; CDR3: CASSFSGGAADTQYF; DNA: TGCGCCAGCAGCTTTAGCGGGGGGGCCGCAGATACGCAGTATTTT
V: TRBV7-9; J: TRBJ1-1; size: few; D: .; CDR3: CASSPWDRAEAFF; DNA: TGTGCCAGCAGCCCCTGGGACCGGGCTGAAGCTTTCTTT
V: TRBV5-1; J: TRBJ1-1; size: .; D: .; CDR3: CASSVWDGRNTEAFF; DNA: TGCGCCAGCAGCGTATGGGATGGGCGGAACACTGAAGCTTTCTTT
V: TRBV21-1; J: TRBJ2-7; size: .; D: .; CDR3: CASPLPQGPLGSYEQYF; DNA: TGTGCCAGCCCCCTCCCGCAGGGTCCCCTTGGGTCCTACGAGCAGTACTTC
V: TRBV9; J: TRBJ1-6; size: many; D: TRBD1; CDR3: CASSPRTGHNSPLHF; DNA: TGTGCCAGCAGCCCAAGGACAGGGCATAATTCACCCCTCCACTTT
V: TRBV4-3; J: TRBJ2-3; size: few; D: .; CDR3: CASSRDLLTQYF; DNA: TGCGCCAGCAGCCGGGACCTTCTTACGCAGTATTTT
V: TRBV5-1; J: TRBJ1-1; size: many; D: .; CDR3: CASSSTENTEAFF; DNA: TGCGCCAGCAGCTCAACAGAGAACACTGAAGCTTTCTTT
V: TRBV20-1; J: TRBJ1-5; size: .; D: .; CDR3: CSARDDEGPQHF; DNA: TGCAGTGCTAGAGACGACGAGGGGCCCCAGCATTTT
V: TRBV29-1; J: TRBJ2-7; size: .; D: .; CDR3: CSVGKQGPYEQYF; DNA: TGCAGCGTTGGAAAACAGGGACCCTACGAGCAGTACTTC
V: TRBV9; J: TRBJ1-4; size: .; D: .; CDR3: CASSRGEGGINEKLFF; DNA: TGTGCCAGCAGCCGAGGAGAAGGGGGGATTAATGAAAAACTGTTTTTT
V: TRBV12-3/TRBV12-4; J: TRBJ1-2; size: .; D: .; CDR3: CASFGRSNYGYTF; DNA: TGTGCCAGCTTTGGACGGTCTAACTATGGCTACACCTTC
V: TRBV12-3/TRBV12-4; J: TRBJ2-3; size: .; D: .; CDR3: CASSRSVSPTDTQYF; DNA: TGTGCCAGCAGTCGGTCCGTTAGTCCCACAGATACGCAGTATTTT
V: TRBV14; J: TRBJ2-2; size: .; D: TRBD2; CDR3: CASSSALAEFANTGELFF; DNA: TGTGCCAGCAGTTCGGCCCTAGCGGAGTTCGCGAACACCGGGGAGCTGTTTTTT
V: TRBV20-1; J: TRBJ2-3; size: few; D: .; CDR3: CSARVPWPTVMGTDTQYF; DNA: TGCAGTGCTAGAGTACCTTGGCCGACTGTGATGGGCACAGATACGCAGTATTTT
V: TRBV28; J: TRBJ1-1; size: few; D: .; CDR3: CATKLHSTEAFF; DNA: TGTGCCACAAAACTCCACAGCACTGAAGCTTTCTTT
V: TRBV7-2; J: TRBJ1-1; size: few; D: TRBD1; CDR3: CASSWTGREWAFF; DNA: TGTGCCAGCAGCTGGACAGGGAGAGAATGGGCTTTCTTT
V: TRBV20-1; J: TRBJ2-1; size: .; D: .; CDR3: CSAKDSRGYSYNEQFF; DNA: TGCAGTGCGAAGGACAGCCGCGGTTACTCCTACAATGAGCAGTTCTTC
V: TRBV20-1; J: TRBJ2-7; size: few; D: TRBD2; CDR3: CSAEPRLASEQYF; DNA: TGCAGTGCTGAACCGAGACTAGCGAGCGAGCAGTACTTC
V: TRBV6-5; J: TRBJ2-7; size: .; D: TRBD1; CDR3: CASSYSGTGVSYEQYF; DNA: TGTGCCAGCAGTTACTCGGGCACAGGGGTATCATACGAGCAGTACTTC
V: TRBV5-6; J: TRBJ2-5; size: few; D: TRBD2; CDR3: CASSLELRGVGETQYF; DNA: TGTGCCAGCAGCTTGGAGCTTCGGGGGGTCGGAGAGACCCAGTACTTC
V: TRBV6-1; J: TRBJ1-2; size: few; D: .; CDR3: CASTVRKGALHGYTF; DNA: TGTGCCAGCACGGTCCGGAAAGGGGCGTTGCATGGCTACACCTTC
V: TRBV4-2; J: TRBJ2-1; size: .; D: .; CDR3: CASSQGPILQGSSMFF; DNA: TGTGCCAGCAGCCAAGGCCCAATTCTGCAGGGGTCCTCGATGTTCTTC
V: TRBV6-2/TRBV6-3; J: TRBJ1-1; size: .; D: .; CDR3: CASSQPRQGIGEAFF; DNA: TGTGCCAGCAGCCAACCCAGGCAGGGTATCGGTGAAGCTTTCTTT
V: TRBV4-3; J: TRBJ1-1; size: .; D: .; CDR3: CASSQVRTVNTEAFF; DNA: TGCGCCAGCAGCCAAGTTAGGACAGTGAACACTGAAGCTTTCTTT
V: TRBV7-8; J: TRBJ1-1; size: few; D: .; CDR3: CASSLFKGNTEAFF; DNA: TGTGCCAGCAGCTTATTTAAGGGGAACACTGAAGCTTTCTTT
V: TRBV11-2; J: TRBJ2-1; size: many; D: .; CDR3: CASSLVLLGVNEQFF; DNA: TGTGCCAGCAGCTTAGTGCTCCTTGGGGTTAATGAGCAGTTCTTC
V: TRBV6-2/TRBV6-3; J: TRBJ2-5; size: .; D: TRBD2; CDR3: CASSYGSGTSGAQETQYF; DNA: TGTGCCAGCAGTTACGGATCCGGGACTAGCGGTGCTCAAGAGACCCAGTACTTC
V: TRBV6-5; J: TRBJ1-6; size: .; D: TRBD1; CDR3: CASSYFGTGGSSYNSPLHF; DNA: TGTGCCAGCAGTTACTTCGGGACAGGCGGGAGCTCCTATAATTCACCCCTCCACTTT
V: TRBV20-1; J: TRBJ2-3; size: .; D: .; CDR3: CSARGWISTDTQYF; DNA: TGCAGTGCTAGAGGGTGGATTAGCACAGATACGCAGTATTTT
V: TRBV20-1; J: TRBJ2-7; size: many; D: .; CDR3: CSARGHGGEAYEQYF; DNA: TGCAGTGCTAGGGGGCACGGCGGGGAAGCCTACGAGCAGTACTTC
V: TRBV27; J: TRBJ2-6; size: few; D: TRBD1; CDR3: CASSKGARGANVLTF; DNA: TGTGCCAGCAGTAAGGGGGCGCGAGGGGCCAACGTCCTGACTTTC
V: TRBV12-3/TRBV12-4; J: TRBJ2-6; size: many; D: TRBD1; CDR3: CASSQGAGANVLTF; DNA: TGTGCCAGCAGTCAGGGGGCTGGGGCCAACGTCCTGACTTTC
V: TRBV10-3; J: TRBJ2-7; size: few; D: .; CDR3: CAISGQEGPRQYF; DNA: TGTGCCATCAGCGGACAGGAGGGACCTCGGCAGTACTTC
V: TRBV2; J: TRBJ1-5; size: .; D: .; CDR3: CASRLNSDSNQPQHF; DNA: TGTGCCAGCAGACTCAACAGCGATAGCAATCAGCCCCAGCATTTT
V: TRBV20-1; J: TRBJ2-3; size: few; D: TRBD2; CDR3: CSARIAGADTQYF; DNA: TGCAGTGCTAGAATAGCGGGAGCTGATACGCAGTATTTT
V: TRBV29-1; J: TRBJ2-7; size: few; D: .; CDR3: CSVGGVGTYEQYF; DNA: TGCAGCGTTGGAGGGGTTGGGACCTACGAGCAGTACTTC
V: TRBV30; J: TRBJ2-1; size: .; D: TRBD1; CDR3: CAWATGLQGAQFF; DNA: TGTGCCTGGGCGACCGGGCTGCAGGGGGCCCAGTTCTTC
V: TRBV4-1; J: TRBJ2-5; size: .; D: .; CDR3: CASSQVGVAQETQYF; DNA: TGCGCCAGCAGCCAAGTAGGGGTAGCACAAGAGACCCAGTACTTC
V: TRBV7-3; J: TRBJ2-2; size: .; D: .; CDR3: CASSDGTFGELFF; DNA: TGTGCCAGCAGCGACGGGACTTTCGGGGAGCTGTTTTTT
V: TRBV24-1; J: TRBJ2-5; size: .; D: .; CDR3: CATSNRDPRRETQYF; DNA: TGTGCCACCAGTAACAGGGACCCCCGTAGAGAGACCCAGTACTTC
V: TRBV7-2; J: TRBJ2-3; size: few; D: .; CDR3: CASSSSPDTQYF; DNA: TGTGCCAGCAGCTCTTCGCCAGATACGCAGTATTTT
V: TRBV30; J: TRBJ2-3; size: many; D: .; CDR3: CAWSLGQPTDTQYF; DNA: TGTGCCTGGAGTTTAGGACAGCCCACAGATACGCAGTATTTT
V: TRBV6-2/TRBV6-3; J: TRBJ2-7; size: many; D: .; CDR3: CASSYSRFAYEQYF; DNA: TGTGCCAGCAGTTACTCGCGGTTTGCCTACGAGCAGTACTTC
V: TRBV7-9; J: TRBJ2-5; size: few; D: .; CDR3: CASSLASDPGKETQYF; DNA: TGTGCCAGCAGCTTAGCTTCGGACCCGGGGAAAGAGACCCAGTACTTC
V: TRBV7-2; J: TRBJ1-2; size: few; D: .; CDR3: CASSLGGRYGYTF; DNA: TGTGCCAGCAGCTTAGGCGGGCGGTATGGCTACACCTTC
V: TRBV10-3; J: TRBJ1-6; size: .; D: .; CDR3: CAISDSENSPLHF; DNA: TGTGCCATCAGTGACTCCGAAAATTCACCCCTCCACTTT
V: TRBV4-3; J: TRBJ2-1; size: many; D: .; CDR3: CASSQEVSNEQFF; DNA: TGCGCCAGCAGCCAAGAAGTTTCCAATGAGCAGTTCTTC
V: TRBV10-3; J: TRBJ1-5; size: many; D: .; CDR3: CAIGQKNQPQHF; DNA: TGTGCCATCGGACAGAAAAATCAGCCCCAGCATTTT
V: TRBV20-1; J: TRBJ2-3; size: few; D: TRBD2; CDR3: CSALLVGGNTDTQYF; DNA: TGCAGTGCCCTTTTGGTGGGGGGGAACACAGATACGCAGTATTTT
V: TRBV7-2; J: TRBJ2-2; size: few; D: TRBD2; CDR3: CASSLGTTTGELFF; DNA: TGTGCCAGCAGCTTGGGGACTACCACCGGGGAGCTGTTTTTT